This record concerns one T cell receptor beta chain sequence. The CDR3 is 15 amino acids. V was trimmed by 4 bases and J by 6 bases, leaving 19 bases between them. In germline, CDR1 is SGHRS, CDR2 YFSETQ. This sample is part of a study of glioma-infiltrating T cells. Amplification of TCR alpha and beta CDR3 regions from RNA used iRepertoire nested multiplex PCR. TCRdb re-analysed the multiplex PCR reads in MiXCR, keeping a single row per CDR3 protein. This sample yields tens of thousands of distinct CDR3 sequences, of which around a quarter are seen a single time; 6.7% belongs to the top ten. Input material: glioma tissue, nonneoplastic brain tissue, or PBMCs (not recorded which). The chain links TRBV5-1 to TRBJ1-1; D unresolved. This TCR was sampled from a human donor with low-grade glioma or glioblastoma, undergoing nonglioma brain surgery, or in good health (not recorded which). This CDR3 reads CASSPGPALKPEAFF. CDR3 nucleotides: TGCGCCAGCAGCCCCGGCCCTGCATTAAAACCTGAAGCTTTCTTT.